The rows below give T cell receptor beta chains drawn from one sample of a study of blood T cells in healthy people across ages. TCRdb processed the 5' RACE reads anew with MiXCR; each CDR3 protein has one entry. The repertoire holds approximately 600,000 distinct CDR3 sequences, with approximately 50% as singletons. Sequencing used blood. These receptors were taken from a man aged 55-75 years in good health. Each CDR3 is given without its conserved first and last residue. Each record gives: CDR3 length, D gene, V gene, CDR3 protein. D genes are given only for firm matches.

cdr3_length: 15; d_call: TRBD2; v_call: TRBV7-2; cdr3_aa: ASSNGLAGAYQETQY
cdr3_length: 12; d_call: .; v_call: TRBV25-1; cdr3_aa: ASSVGPSEAEQY
cdr3_length: 12; d_call: TRBD1; v_call: TRBV6-1; cdr3_aa: TSSEGQGADTQY
cdr3_length: 14; d_call: TRBD2; v_call: TRBV12-3/TRBV12-4; cdr3_aa: ASSPKSAAGVETQY
cdr3_length: 13; d_call: TRBD2; v_call: TRBV11-3; cdr3_aa: ASSSSGGLGNIQY
cdr3_length: 12; d_call: .; v_call: TRBV11-2; cdr3_aa: ASSLDGGGSPLH
cdr3_length: 11; d_call: .; v_call: TRBV7-3; cdr3_aa: ASSPGGLSEQY
cdr3_length: 15; d_call: TRBD1; v_call: TRBV5-1; cdr3_aa: ASSSGQVAGGQETQY
cdr3_length: 15; d_call: TRBD1; v_call: TRBV24-1; cdr3_aa: ATSDKAPGGLRYEQY
cdr3_length: 14; d_call: .; v_call: TRBV4-1; cdr3_aa: ASSHGGLAPGYGYT
cdr3_length: 13; d_call: TRBD1; v_call: TRBV28; cdr3_aa: ASSPPGQGGTEAF
cdr3_length: 13; d_call: TRBD1; v_call: TRBV10-3; cdr3_aa: AISDTGTDRNEQF
cdr3_length: 13; d_call: TRBD2; v_call: TRBV9; cdr3_aa: ASSGKAGADYEQY
cdr3_length: 9; d_call: .; v_call: TRBV3-1; cdr3_aa: ASSQQGPQF
cdr3_length: 12; d_call: TRBD1; v_call: TRBV20-1; cdr3_aa: SASGTGLQETQY
cdr3_length: 12; d_call: .; v_call: TRBV5-1; cdr3_aa: ASSVEAVQETQY
cdr3_length: 14; d_call: TRBD2; v_call: TRBV20-1; cdr3_aa: SAPDPTAGGKETQY
cdr3_length: 13; d_call: .; v_call: TRBV14; cdr3_aa: ASSQDQAWTYEQY
cdr3_length: 14; d_call: TRBD2; v_call: TRBV4-1; cdr3_aa: ASSHLAGGSTDTQY
cdr3_length: 13; d_call: .; v_call: TRBV5-1; cdr3_aa: ASSPPGHSQETQY
cdr3_length: 11; d_call: .; v_call: TRBV9; cdr3_aa: ASSGRAWDTQY
cdr3_length: 12; d_call: .; v_call: TRBV10-3; cdr3_aa: AISPTSSGNTIY
cdr3_length: 11; d_call: TRBD2; v_call: TRBV6-5; cdr3_aa: ASRGLAEETQY
cdr3_length: 11; d_call: .; v_call: TRBV10-3; cdr3_aa: AISPAMEETQY
cdr3_length: 13; d_call: TRBD1; v_call: TRBV10-3; cdr3_aa: AISQTGLSTDTQY
cdr3_length: 12; d_call: .; v_call: TRBV14; cdr3_aa: ASSQVARPYGYT
cdr3_length: 13; d_call: .; v_call: TRBV28; cdr3_aa: ASSEHPEGTDTQY
cdr3_length: 10; d_call: .; v_call: TRBV25-1; cdr3_aa: ASSEAQGTQY
cdr3_length: 11; d_call: .; v_call: TRBV5-6; cdr3_aa: ASSWPGGYGYT
cdr3_length: 14; d_call: TRBD1; v_call: TRBV29-1; cdr3_aa: SVEDRQGAVTDTQY